This TCR beta chain emerged from a study of blood T cell repertoires in COVID-19. Study-wide context: Whether acute or convalescent, the COVID-19 samples came from the United States, Italy and Spain. PBMCs, B-cell-depleted T cells, or T cells were the source of the cDNA or gDNA that made up the material.

Germline-derived CDR1 and CDR2 are SGHKS and YYEKEE (reference sequence). V was shortened by 0 bases and J by 7 bases, with 14 bases between the two germline ends. The CDR3 has 15 amino acids. Ages ranged from about 18 to 100 years, with residence in around 24 US areas. In the original processing: Estimation of nucleated cell counts relied on the amplification of reference gene primers. Clones were sequenced by immunoSEQ multiplex PCR, and TCRdb holds only the in-frame ones, with some missing. V and J calls and clone size come straight from that table; D and trimming were deduced from the DNA. This sample has 200,000 to 300,000 clones, with about nine tenths found just once.

The sequenced sample was PBMCs or T cells enriched from blood (not recorded which). This clonotype was sampled from a woman between 18 and 29 years old who had recovered from COVID-19. The rearrangement uses TRBV5-5 and TRBJ1-5, with D unclear. CDR3: CASSLEARVDQPQHF. In DNA form, the CDR3 reads TGTGCCAGCAGCTTGGAAGCGAGGGTAGACCAGCCCCAGCATTTT.